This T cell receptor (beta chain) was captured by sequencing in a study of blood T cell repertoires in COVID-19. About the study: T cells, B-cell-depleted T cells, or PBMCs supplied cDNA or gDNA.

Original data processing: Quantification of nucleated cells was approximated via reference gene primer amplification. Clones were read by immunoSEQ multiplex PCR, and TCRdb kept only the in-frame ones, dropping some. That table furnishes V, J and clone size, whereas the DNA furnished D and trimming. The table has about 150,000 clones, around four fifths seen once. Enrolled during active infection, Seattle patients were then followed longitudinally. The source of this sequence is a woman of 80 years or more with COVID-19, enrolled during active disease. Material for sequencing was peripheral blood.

CDR3 residues: CASSLGVSGNQPQHF. For the CDR3, the DNA is TGTGCCAGCAGCTTAGGTGTGTCAGGCAATCAGCCCCAGCATTTT. This chain joins TRBV7-2 and TRBJ1-5; D unclear. CDR3 length: 15 amino acids. In germline, CDR1 is SGHTA, CDR2 FQGNSA. Trimming pared 1 base from V and 2 bases from J, leaving 9 bases between.